The 12 T cell receptor beta chains listed next were all sequenced from one sample in a study of Ad26.COV2.S vaccination and SARS-CoV-2 variants. Profiled with immunoSEQ multiplex PCR; TCRdb holds only in-frame clones, not every one. The table lists about 350,000 clones, roughly nine tenths of them singletons. Specimen: peripheral blood, collected after recovery from COVID-19. These receptor sequences come from a human donor who had recovered from COVID-19.

This clone was recorded once. The V gene is TRBV19, the J gene TRBJ1-3; a possible D gene is TRBD1 (5 bases). The CDR3 has 14 residues. Germline CDR1 and CDR2: LNHDA and SQIVND (reference sequence). V lost 6 bases and J 0 bases, leaving 9 bases between the germline ends. The CDR3 coding sequence is TGTGCCAGTAGGGGACCGATCTCTGGAAACACCATATATTTT. Translation gives CASRGPISGNTIYF. Together with reference TRBV19 and TRBJ1-3, the CDR3 gives the full variable domain: DGGITQSPKYLFRKEGQNVTLSCEQNLNHDAMYWYRQDPGQGLRLIYYSQIVNDFQKGDIAEGYSVSREKKESFPLTVTSAQKNPTAFYLCASRGPISGNTIYFGEGSWLTVV.

The count of this clone is one. V and J are TRBV19 and TRBJ2-7, with D uncertain. V was trimmed by 5 bases and J by 3 bases, leaving 2 bases between them. Germline V gives CDR1 LNHDA, CDR2 SQIVND (reference sequence). This CDR3 spans 10 amino acids. The CDR3 spells CASSGYEQYF. The CDR3 DNA sequence: TGTGCCAGTAGTGGCTACGAGCAGTACTTC.

This clone has just one count. The gene calls are TRBV6-2 or TRBV6-3 and TRBJ1-2; D is uncertain. The CDR3 sequence is 13 residues long. V was shortened by 2 bases and J by 8 bases, with 12 bases between the two germline ends. Germline loops: CDR1 MNHEY, CDR2 SVGEGT. The CDR3 sequence is CASSYPARAGYTF. Written as DNA, the CDR3 is TGTGCCAGCAGTTACCCCGCGCGTGCGGGCTACACCTTC.

The chain is built from TRBV27 and TRBJ2-7; 11 positions agree with TRBD2. The CDR3 totals 16 residues. Germline V lookup: CDR1 MNHEY, CDR2 SMNVEV (reference sequence). J gave up 3 bases and V 4 bases, and 8 bases lay outside the gene matches. The CDR3 DNA sequence: TGTGCCAGCAGTTACACCGGGACTAGCGGTTACTACGAGCAGTACTTC. Translating gives CASSYTGTSGYYEQYF.

CDR3 amino acids: CASSLVPGGQPQHF. The CDR3, as DNA: TGTGCCAGCAGCTTAGTGCCAGGGGGACAGCCCCAGCATTTT. The gene calls are TRBV11-1 and TRBJ1-5; 7 bases map to TRBD1. Trimming at V came to 1 base and at J to 7 bases, leaving 4 bases not matched to a gene. From germline, CDR1 is SGHAT and CDR2 FQDESV (reference sequence). The CDR3 is 14 amino acids.

This chain connects TRBV28 to TRBJ1-2; TRBD1 matches at 7 bases. CDR3 length: 14 amino acids. The ends lost 1 base at V and 8 bases at J; junction bases unmatched: 7. The germline V gene has CDR1 MDHEN and CDR2 SYDVKM. The chain's CDR3 is CASSLSLTGIGYTF. DNA for the CDR3: TGTGCCAGCAGTTTATCCCTGACAGGGATCGGCTACACCTTC.

CDR3 DNA: TGTGCCAGCAGCGAAACCGGGGGCCTCGGTTCAGATACGCAGTATTTT. Protein sequence: CASSETGGLGSDTQYF. V is TRBV9 and J is TRBJ2-3; D may correspond to TRBD1 or TRBD2 (6 bases each). V was trimmed by 3 bases and J by 4 bases, leaving 18 bases between them. The CDR3 has 16 amino acids. The germline gives CDR1 SGDLS, CDR2 YYNGEE.

The chain uses TRBV6-5 and TRBJ1-5, with 8 bases matching TRBD1. J gave up 1 base and V 6 bases, and 5 bases lay outside the gene matches. The CDR3 totals 15 residues. In germline, CDR1 is MNHEY, CDR2 SVGAGI. DNA of the CDR3: TGTGCCAGCAGCCGACAGGGGCCAAGCAATCAGCCCCAGCATTTT. Amino acid sequence: CASSRQGPSNQPQHF.

The chain has TRBV12-5 and TRBJ2-5, with TRBD2 as a possible D gene (5 bases). Trimming cost V 1 base and J 1 base, with 16 bases left between them. The germline gives CDR1 LGHNT, CDR2 FRNRAP. The CDR3 contains 17 residues. CDR3 coding DNA: TGTGCTAGTGGTTTGGGACACTCGAGGAGCGGCCAAGAGACCCAGTACTTC. As protein: CASGLGHSRSGQETQYF. Drawing the rest from reference TRBV12-5 and TRBJ2-5, the complete variable domain is DARVTQTPRHKVTEMGQEVTMRCQPILGHNTVFWYRQTMMQGLELLAYFRNRAPLDDSGMPKDRFSAEMPDATLATLKIQPSEPRDSAVYFCASGLGHSRSGQETQYFGPGTRLLVL.

The chain combines TRBV6-5 with TRBJ2-5, with D perhaps given as TRBD1 or TRBD2 (6 bases each). Per the germline V gene, CDR1 is MNHEY and CDR2 is SVGAGI. V was cut by 2 bases and J by 2 bases, with 12 bases left in between. This CDR3 has 15 amino acids. The CDR3 region has the DNA TGTGCCAGCAGTTACCTAGGGGGGAGTCAAGAGACCCAGTACTTC. Translation: CASSYLGGSQETQYF.

V usage is TRBV6-1 and J usage is TRBJ1-6; TRBD1 matches at 10 bases. The trim removed 2 bases at V and 10 bases at J, leaving 8 bases unmatched. The CDR3 loop spans 16 amino acids. CDR1 MNHNS and CDR2 SASEGT come from the germline V gene. The CDR3, as DNA: TGTGCCAGCAGTGAATGGGGACAGGGGACAGGATCACCCCTCCACTTT. It translates to CASSEWGQGTGSPLHF.

The gene calls are TRBV14 and TRBJ1-2; D uncertain. V lost 0 bases, J lost 4 bases, and 9 bases lay in between. CDR1 and CDR2 (germline): SGHDN, FVKESK. This CDR3 comprises 14 residues. CDR3 bases: TGTGCCAGCAGCCAAGAAAACAGTATCTATGGCTACACCTTC. Its translation is CASSQENSIYGYTF.